This T cell receptor beta chain is from a study of vaccination and CD4 T cells after COVID-19. Study-wide background: Following dose two, a median approximately 72 days (range 14 to 241) passed before post-vaccine samples were taken.

Notes on the study in general: The study found that a median approximately 83% of reactive clones in convalescent patients appeared only post-vaccination.

Sequencing of cultured CD4+ T cell DNA used the Oncomine TCR Beta short-read assay. Cultured CD4+ T cells were the source of extracted genomic DNA. TCRdb independently ran MiXCR on the PCR reads; one entry per CDR3 protein. The repertoire holds around 26,000 distinct CDR3 sequences, with 64% as singletons. As to this clonotype: Its target is not known.

The CDR3 has 19 residues. The V and J ends lost 7 bases and 2 bases respectively, with 27 bases between them. Germline V gives CDR1 MNHNS, CDR2 SASEGT. Treatment of the sample: approximately nine-day PBMC culture with coronavirus spike peptide pools or control peptides (ViraFEST assay). V and J are TRBV6-1 and TRBJ2-1; D is perhaps TRBD1 or TRBD2 (6 bases each). The source of this sequence is a human donor who had recovered from COVID-19. The sequencing input was CD4+ T cells from blood, cultured in vitro. In nucleotides, the CDR3 is TGTGCCAGCATAGGGGGGCTGATTGTAGCATCCCCCGCCTACAATGAGCAGTTCTTC. Amino acid sequence: CASIGGLIVASPAYNEQFF.